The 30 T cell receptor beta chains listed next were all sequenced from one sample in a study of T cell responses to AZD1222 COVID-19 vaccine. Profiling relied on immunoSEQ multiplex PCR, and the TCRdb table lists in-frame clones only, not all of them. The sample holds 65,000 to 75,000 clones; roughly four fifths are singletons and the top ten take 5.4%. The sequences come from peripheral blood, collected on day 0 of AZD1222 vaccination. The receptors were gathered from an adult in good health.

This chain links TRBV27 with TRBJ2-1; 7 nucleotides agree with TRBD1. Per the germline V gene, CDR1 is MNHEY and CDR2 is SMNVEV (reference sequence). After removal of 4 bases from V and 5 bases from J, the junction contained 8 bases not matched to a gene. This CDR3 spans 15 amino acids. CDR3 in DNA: TGTGCCAGCAGTTCGGACAGGCTAAGGGACAATGAGCAGTTCTTC. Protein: CASSSDRLRDNEQFF.

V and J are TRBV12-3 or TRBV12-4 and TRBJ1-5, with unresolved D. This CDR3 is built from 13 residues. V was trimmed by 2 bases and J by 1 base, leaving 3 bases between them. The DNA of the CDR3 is TGTGCCAGCAGTTTACTCAGCAATCAGCCCCAGCATTTT. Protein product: CASSLLSNQPQHF.

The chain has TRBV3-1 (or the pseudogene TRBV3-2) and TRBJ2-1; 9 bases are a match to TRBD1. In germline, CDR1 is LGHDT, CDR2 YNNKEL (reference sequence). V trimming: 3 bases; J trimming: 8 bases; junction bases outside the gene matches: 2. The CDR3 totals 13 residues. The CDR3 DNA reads TGTGCCAGCAGCCACTGGACAGGGGATGAGCAGTTCTTC. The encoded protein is CASSHWTGDEQFF.

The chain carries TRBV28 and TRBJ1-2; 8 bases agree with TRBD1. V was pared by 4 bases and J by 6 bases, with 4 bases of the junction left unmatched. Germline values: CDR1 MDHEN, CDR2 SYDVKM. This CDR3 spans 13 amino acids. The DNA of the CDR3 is TGTGCCAGCAGTTGGAGGACAGGGCATGGCTACACCTTC. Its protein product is CASSWRTGHGYTF.

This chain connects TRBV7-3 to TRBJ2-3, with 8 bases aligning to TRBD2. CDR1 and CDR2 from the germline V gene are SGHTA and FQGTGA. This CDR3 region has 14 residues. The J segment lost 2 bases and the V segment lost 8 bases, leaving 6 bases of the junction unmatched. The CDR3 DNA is TGTGCCAGCGCGGCGCGGGGGGCCACAGATACGCAGTATTTT. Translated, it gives CASAARGATDTQYF.

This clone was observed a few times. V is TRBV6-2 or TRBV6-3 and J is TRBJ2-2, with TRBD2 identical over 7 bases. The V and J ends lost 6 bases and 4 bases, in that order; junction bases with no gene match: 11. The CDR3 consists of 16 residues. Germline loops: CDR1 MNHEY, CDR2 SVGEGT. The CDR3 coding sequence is TGTGCCAGCAGCCCTCGGGGAGGGCGTGGCACCGGGGAGCTGTTTTTT. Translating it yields CASSPRGGRGTGELFF.

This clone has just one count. The CDR3 sequence: CASSFPPGPTYNEQFF. CDR3 nucleotides: TGTGCCAGCAGCTTTCCGCCGGGACCTACCTACAATGAGCAGTTCTTC. The chain employs TRBV7-2 and TRBJ2-1, with D possibly called TRBD1 or TRBD2 (5 bases each). The CDR3 is made up of 16 amino acids. V gave up 3 bases and J gave up 2 bases, with 14 bases separating them. CDR1 SGHTA and CDR2 FQGNSA come from the germline V gene.

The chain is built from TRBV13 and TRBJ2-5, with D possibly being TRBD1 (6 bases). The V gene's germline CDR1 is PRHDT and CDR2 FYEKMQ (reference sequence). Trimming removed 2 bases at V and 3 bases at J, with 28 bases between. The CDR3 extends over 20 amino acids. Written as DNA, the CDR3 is TGTGCCAGCAGCTTAAAGGCCAGGCTATCCGGGACAAGCACAAAAGAGACCCAGTACTTC. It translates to CASSLKARLSGTSTKETQYF. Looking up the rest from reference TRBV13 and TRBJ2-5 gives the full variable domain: AAGVIQSPRHLIKEKRETATLKCYPIPRHDTVYWYQQGPGQDPQFLISFYEKMQSDKGSIPDRFSAQQFSDYHSELNMSSLELGDSALYFCASSLKARLSGTSTKETQYFGPGTRLLVL.

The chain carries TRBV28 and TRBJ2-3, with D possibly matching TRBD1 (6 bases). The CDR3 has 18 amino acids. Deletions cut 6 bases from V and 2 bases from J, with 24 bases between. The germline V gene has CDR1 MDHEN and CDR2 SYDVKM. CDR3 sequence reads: CASSPVGASASFTDTQYF. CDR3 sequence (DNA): TGTGCCAGCAGCCCCGTGGGGGCGAGCGCCTCTTTCACAGATACGCAGTATTTT. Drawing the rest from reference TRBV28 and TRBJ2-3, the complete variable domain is DVKVTQSSRYLVKRTGEKVFLECVQDMDHENMFWYRQDPGLGLRLIYFSYDVKMKEKGDIPEGYSVSREKKERFSLILESASTNQTSMYLCASSPVGASASFTDTQYFGPGTRLTVL.

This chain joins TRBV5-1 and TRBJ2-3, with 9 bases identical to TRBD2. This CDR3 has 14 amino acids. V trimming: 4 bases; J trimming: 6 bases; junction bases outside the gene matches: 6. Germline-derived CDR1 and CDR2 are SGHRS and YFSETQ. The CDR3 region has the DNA TGCGCCAGCAGCCCGGGGACTAGCAGGGATACGCAGTATTTT. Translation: CASSPGTSRDTQYF.

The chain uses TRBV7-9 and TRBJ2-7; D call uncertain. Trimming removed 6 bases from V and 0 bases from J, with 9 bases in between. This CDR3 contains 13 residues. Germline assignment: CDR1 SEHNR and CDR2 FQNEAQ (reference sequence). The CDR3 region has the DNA TGTGCCAGCAGTGACACCAACTCCTACGAGCAGTACTTC. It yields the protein CASSDTNSYEQYF.

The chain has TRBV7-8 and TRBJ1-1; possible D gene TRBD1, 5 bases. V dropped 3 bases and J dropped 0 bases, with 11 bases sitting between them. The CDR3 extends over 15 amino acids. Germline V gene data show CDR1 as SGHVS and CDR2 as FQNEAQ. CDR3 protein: CASSFTREMNTEAFF. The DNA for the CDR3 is TGTGCCAGCAGCTTTACCAGGGAAATGAACACTGAAGCTTTCTTT.

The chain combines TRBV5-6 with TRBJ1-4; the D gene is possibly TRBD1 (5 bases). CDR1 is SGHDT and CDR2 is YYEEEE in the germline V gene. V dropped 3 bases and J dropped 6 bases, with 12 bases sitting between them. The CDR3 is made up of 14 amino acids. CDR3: CASSSLQGDEKLFF. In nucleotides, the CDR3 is TGTGCCAGCAGCTCTCTTCAAGGGGATGAAAAACTGTTTTTT.

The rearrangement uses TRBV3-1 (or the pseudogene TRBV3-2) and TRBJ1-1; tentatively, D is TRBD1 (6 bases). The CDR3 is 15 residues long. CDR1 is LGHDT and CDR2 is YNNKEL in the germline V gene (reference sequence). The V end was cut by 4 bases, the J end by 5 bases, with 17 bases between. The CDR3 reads CASSPYREGRTEAFF. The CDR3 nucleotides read TGTGCCAGCAGCCCCTACAGGGAAGGAAGAACTGAAGCTTTCTTT.

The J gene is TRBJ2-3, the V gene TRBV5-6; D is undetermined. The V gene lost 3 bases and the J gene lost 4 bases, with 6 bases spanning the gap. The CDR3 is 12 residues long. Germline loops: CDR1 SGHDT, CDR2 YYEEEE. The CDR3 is CASSSTADTQYF. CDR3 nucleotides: TGTGCCAGCAGCTCTACGGCAGATACGCAGTATTTT.

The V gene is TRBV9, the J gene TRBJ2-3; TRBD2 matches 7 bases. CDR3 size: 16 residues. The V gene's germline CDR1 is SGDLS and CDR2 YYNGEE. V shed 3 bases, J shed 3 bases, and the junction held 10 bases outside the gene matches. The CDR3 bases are TGTGCCAGCAGCGGGTACGGCGGGGGACGAACAGATACGCAGTATTTT. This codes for CASSGYGGGRTDTQYF.

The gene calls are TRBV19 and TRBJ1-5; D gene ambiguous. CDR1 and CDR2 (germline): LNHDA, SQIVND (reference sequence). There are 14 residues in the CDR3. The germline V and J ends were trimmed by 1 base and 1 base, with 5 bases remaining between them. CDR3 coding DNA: TGTGCCAGTAGTATAGGGGGAAGCAATCAGCCCCAGCATTTT. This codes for CASSIGGSNQPQHF.

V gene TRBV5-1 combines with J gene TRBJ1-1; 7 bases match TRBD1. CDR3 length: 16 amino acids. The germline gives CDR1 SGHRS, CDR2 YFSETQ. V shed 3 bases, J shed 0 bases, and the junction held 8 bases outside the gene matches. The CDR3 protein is CASSSGQNLVNTEAFF. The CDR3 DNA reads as TGCGCCAGCAGCTCGGGACAGAACTTGGTGAACACTGAAGCTTTCTTT.

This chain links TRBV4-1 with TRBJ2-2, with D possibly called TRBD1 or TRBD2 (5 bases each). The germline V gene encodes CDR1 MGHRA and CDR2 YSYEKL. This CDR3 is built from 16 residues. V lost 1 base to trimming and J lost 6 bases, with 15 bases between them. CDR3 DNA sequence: TGCGCCAGCAGCCAAGTGGCAGGGAGAAGCGCCGGGGAGCTGTTTTTT. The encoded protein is CASSQVAGRSAGELFF.

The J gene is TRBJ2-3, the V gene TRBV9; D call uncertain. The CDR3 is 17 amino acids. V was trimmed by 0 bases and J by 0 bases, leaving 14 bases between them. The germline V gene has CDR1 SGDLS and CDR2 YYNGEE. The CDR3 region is CASSVDLGSPSTDTQYF. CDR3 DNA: TGTGCCAGCAGCGTAGATCTGGGGTCCCCCAGCACAGATACGCAGTATTTT.

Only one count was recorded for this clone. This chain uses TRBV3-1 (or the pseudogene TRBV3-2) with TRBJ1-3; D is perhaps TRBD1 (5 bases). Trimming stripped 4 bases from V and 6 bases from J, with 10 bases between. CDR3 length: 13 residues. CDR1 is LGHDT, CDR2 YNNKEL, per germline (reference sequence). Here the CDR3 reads CASSLTGTNTIYF. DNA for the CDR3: TGTGCCAGCAGCCTTACCGGGACAAACACCATATATTTT.

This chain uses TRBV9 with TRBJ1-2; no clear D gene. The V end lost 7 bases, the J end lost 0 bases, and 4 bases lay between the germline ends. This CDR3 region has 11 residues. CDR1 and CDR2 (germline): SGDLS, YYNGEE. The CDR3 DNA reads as TGTGCCAGCGAAACTAACTATGGCTACACCTTC. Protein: CASETNYGYTF.

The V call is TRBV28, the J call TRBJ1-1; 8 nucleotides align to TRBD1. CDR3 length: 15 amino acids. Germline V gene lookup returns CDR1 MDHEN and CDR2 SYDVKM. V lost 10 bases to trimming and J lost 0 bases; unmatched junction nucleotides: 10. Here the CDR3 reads CAIGTGGIMNTEAFF. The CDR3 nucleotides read TGTGCCATAGGGACAGGTGGAATCATGAACACTGAAGCTTTCTTT.

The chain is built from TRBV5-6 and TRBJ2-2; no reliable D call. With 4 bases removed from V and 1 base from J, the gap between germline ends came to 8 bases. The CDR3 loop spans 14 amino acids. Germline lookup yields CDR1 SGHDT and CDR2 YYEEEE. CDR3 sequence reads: CASSVGLNTGELFF. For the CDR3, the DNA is TGTGCCAGCAGCGTGGGATTGAACACCGGGGAGCTGTTTTTT.

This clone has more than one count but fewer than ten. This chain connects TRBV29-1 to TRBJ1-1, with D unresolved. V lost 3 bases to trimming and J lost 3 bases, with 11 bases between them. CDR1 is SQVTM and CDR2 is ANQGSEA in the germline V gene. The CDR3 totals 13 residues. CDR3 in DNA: TGCAGCGTTGATGCTACGGATTACACTGAAGCTTTCTTT. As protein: CSVDATDYTEAFF.

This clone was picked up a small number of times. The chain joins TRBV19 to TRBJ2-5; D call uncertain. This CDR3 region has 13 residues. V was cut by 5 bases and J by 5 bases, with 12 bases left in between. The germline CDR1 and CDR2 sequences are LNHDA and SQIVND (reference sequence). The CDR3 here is CASSGGVGETQYF. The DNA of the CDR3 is TGTGCCAGTAGTGGCGGAGTCGGTGAGACCCAGTACTTC.

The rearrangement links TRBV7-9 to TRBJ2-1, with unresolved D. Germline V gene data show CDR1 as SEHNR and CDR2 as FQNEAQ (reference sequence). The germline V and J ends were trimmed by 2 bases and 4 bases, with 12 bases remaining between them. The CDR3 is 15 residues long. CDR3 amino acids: CASSLKGRLYNEQFF. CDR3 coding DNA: TGTGCCAGCAGCTTAAAAGGGCGGTTATACAATGAGCAGTTCTTC.

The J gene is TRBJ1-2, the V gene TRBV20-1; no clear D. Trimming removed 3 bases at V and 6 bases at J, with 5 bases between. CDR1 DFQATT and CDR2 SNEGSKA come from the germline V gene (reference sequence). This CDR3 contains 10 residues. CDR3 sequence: CSASFNGYTF. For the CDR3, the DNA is TGCAGTGCTAGTTTTAATGGCTACACCTTC.

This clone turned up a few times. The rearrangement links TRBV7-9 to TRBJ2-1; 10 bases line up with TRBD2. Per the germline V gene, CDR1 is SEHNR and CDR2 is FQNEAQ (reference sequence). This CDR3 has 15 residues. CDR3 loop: CATTGTSEVYNEQFF. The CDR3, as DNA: TGTGCTACAACAGGGACTAGCGAGGTTTACAATGAGCAGTTCTTC. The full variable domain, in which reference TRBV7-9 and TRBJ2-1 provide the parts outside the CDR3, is DTGVSQNPRHKITKRGQNVTFRCDPISEHNRLYWYRQTLGQGPEFLTYFQNEAQLEKSRLLSDRFSAERPKGSFSTLEIQRTEQGDSAMYLCATTGTSEVYNEQFFGPGTRLTVL.

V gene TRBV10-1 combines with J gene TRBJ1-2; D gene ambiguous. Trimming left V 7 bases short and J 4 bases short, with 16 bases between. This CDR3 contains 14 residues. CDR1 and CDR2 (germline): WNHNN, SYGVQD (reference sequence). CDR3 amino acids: CASTGRTFGYGYTF. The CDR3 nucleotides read TGCGCCAGCACCGGAAGGACGTTCGGCTATGGCTACACCTTC.